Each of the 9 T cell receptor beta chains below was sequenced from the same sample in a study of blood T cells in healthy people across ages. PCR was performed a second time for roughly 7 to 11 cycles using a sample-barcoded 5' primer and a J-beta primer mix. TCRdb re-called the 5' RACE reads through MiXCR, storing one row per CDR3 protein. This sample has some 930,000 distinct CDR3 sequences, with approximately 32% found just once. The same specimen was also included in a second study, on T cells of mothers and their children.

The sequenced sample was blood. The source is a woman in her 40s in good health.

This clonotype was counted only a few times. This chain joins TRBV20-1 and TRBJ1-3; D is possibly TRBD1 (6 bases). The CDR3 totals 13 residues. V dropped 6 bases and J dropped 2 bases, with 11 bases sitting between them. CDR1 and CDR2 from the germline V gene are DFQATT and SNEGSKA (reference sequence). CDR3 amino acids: CSAMGHPGNTIYF. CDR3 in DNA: TGCAGTGCGATGGGACATCCTGGAAACACCATATATTTT.

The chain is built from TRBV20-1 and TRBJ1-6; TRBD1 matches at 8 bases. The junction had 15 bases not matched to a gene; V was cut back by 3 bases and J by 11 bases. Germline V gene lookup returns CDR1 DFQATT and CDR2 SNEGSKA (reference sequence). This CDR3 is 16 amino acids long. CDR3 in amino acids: CSARPGQESRGTPLHF. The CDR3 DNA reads TGCAGTGCTAGGCCGGGACAGGAAAGTCGGGGGACACCCCTCCACTTT.

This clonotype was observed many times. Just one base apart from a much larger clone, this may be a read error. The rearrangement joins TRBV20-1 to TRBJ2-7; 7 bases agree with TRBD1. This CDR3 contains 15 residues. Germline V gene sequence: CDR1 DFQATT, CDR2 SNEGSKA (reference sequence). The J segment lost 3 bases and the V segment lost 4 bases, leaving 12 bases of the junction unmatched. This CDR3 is CSATTWGQTLYEQYF. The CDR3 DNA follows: TGCAGTGCTACAACTTGGGGACAGACCCTCTACGAGCAGTACTTC.

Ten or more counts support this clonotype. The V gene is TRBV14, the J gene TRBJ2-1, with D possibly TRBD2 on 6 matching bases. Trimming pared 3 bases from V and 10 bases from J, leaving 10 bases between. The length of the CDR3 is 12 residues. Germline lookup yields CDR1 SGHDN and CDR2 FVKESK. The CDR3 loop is CASSHPGAEQFF. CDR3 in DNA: TGTGCCAGCAGCCACCCGGGAGCCGAGCAGTTCTTC.

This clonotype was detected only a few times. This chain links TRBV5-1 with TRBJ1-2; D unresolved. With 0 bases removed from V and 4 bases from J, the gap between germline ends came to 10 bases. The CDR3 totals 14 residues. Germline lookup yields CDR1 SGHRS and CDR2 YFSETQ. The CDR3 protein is CASSLVADTYGYTF. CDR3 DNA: TGCGCCAGCAGCTTGGTAGCGGATACCTATGGCTACACCTTC. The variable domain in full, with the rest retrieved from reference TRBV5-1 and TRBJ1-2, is KAGVTQTPRYLIKTRGQQVTLSCSPISGHRSVSWYQQTPGQGLQFLFEYFSETQRNKGNFPGRFSGRQFSNSRSEMNVSTLELGDSALYLCASSLVADTYGYTFGSGTRLTVV.

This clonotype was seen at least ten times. The CDR3 sequence is CATHEPQGFSYEQYF. DNA of the CDR3: TGTGCCACCCACGAACCTCAGGGGTTTAGCTACGAGCAGTACTTC. The J gene is TRBJ2-7, the V gene TRBV28; D is possibly TRBD1 (6 bases). In germline, CDR1 is MDHEN, CDR2 SYDVKM. Trimming removed 10 bases from V and 3 bases from J, with 22 bases in between. This CDR3 has 15 residues.

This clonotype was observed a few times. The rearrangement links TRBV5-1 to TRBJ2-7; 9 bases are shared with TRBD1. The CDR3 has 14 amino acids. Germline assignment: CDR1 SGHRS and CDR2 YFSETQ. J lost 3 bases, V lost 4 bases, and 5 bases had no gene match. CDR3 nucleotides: TGCGCCAGCAGCGGGGGACAGGGCATCTACGAGCAGTACTTC. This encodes CASSGGQGIYEQYF.

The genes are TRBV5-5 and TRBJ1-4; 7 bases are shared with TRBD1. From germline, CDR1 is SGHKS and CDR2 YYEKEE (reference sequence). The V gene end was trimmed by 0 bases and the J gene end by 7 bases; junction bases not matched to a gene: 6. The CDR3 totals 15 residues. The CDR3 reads CASSLGPGGVEKLFF. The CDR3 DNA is TGTGCCAGCAGCTTGGGGCCAGGGGGTGTTGAAAAACTGTTTTTT.

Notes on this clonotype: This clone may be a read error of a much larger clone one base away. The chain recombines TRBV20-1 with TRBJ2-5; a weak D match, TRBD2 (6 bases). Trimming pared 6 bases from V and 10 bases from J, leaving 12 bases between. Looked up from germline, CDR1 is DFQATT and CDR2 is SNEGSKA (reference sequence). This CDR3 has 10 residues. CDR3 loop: CSAGGASQYF. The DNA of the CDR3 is TGCAGTGCCGGAGGGGCCAGCCAGTACTTC.